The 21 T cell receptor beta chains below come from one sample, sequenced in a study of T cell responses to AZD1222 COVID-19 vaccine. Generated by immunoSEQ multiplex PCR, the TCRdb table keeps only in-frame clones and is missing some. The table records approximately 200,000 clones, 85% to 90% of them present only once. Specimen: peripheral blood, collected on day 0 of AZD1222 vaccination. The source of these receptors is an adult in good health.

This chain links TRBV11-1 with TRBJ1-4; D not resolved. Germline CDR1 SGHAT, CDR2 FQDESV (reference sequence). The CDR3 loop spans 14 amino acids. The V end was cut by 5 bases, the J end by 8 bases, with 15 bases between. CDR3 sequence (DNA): TGTGCCAGCAGCCCTGGCTCGGCTAGGGAAAAACTGTTTTTT. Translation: CASSPGSAREKLFF.

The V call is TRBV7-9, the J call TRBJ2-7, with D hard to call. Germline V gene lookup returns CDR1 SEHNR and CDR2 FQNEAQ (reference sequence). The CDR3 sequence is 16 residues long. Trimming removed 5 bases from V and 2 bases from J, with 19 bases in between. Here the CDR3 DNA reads TGTGCCAGCAGCCGACTTATTTTTCAGGATACCTACGAGCAGTACTTC. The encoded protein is CASSRLIFQDTYEQYF.

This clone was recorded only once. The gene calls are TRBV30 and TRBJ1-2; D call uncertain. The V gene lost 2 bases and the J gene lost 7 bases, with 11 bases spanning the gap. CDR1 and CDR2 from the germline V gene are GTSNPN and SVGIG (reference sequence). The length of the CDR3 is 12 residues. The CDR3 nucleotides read TGTGCCTGGAGTACGGCCCCAACTGGCTACACCTTC. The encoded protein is CAWSTAPTGYTF.

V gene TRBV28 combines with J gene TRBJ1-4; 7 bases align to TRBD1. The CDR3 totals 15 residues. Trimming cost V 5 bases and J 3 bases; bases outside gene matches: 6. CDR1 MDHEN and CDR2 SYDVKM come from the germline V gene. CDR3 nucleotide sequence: TGTGCCAGCAGTGTGACAGGGTGGGCTAATGAAAAACTGTTTTTT. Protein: CASSVTGWANEKLFF.

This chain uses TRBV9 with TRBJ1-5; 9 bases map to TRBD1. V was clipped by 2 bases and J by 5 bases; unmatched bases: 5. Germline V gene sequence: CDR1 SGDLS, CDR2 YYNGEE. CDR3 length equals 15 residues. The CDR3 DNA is TGTGCCAGCAGCGTGGGACAGGGAGTCGATCAGCCCCAGCATTTT. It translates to CASSVGQGVDQPQHF.

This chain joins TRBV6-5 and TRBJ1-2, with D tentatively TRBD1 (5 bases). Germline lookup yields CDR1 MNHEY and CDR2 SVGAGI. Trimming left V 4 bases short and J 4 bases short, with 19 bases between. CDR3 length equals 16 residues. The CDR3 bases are TGTGCCAGCAGTTCCCTACGGGGGGGGGAGAGCTATGGCTACACCTTC. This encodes CASSSLRGGESYGYTF.

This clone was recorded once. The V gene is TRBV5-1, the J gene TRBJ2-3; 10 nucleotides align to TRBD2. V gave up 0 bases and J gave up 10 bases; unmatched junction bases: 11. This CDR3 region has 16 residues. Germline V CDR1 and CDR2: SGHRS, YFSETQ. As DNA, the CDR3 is TGCGCCAGCAGCTTGGGGCTAGCGGGGGACCTTGGGGCGCAGTATTTT. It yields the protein CASSLGLAGDLGAQYF.

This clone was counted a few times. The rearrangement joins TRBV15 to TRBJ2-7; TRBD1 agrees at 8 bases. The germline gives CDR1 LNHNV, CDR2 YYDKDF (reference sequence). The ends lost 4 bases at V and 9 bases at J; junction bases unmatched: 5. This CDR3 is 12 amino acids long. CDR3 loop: CATSKGQGVQYF. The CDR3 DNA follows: TGTGCCACCAGCAAAGGACAGGGTGTGCAGTACTTC.

CDR3 loop: CASSSGQGEVYEQYF. The CDR3 DNA follows: TGTGCCAGCAGCTCCGGACAGGGGGAAGTCTACGAGCAGTACTTC. V gene TRBV7-2 combines with J gene TRBJ2-7; TRBD1 matches at 10 bases. Germline V gene data show CDR1 as SGHTA and CDR2 as FQGNSA. CDR3 length: 15 amino acids. The V segment lost 4 bases and the J segment 3 bases; nucleotides outside the gene matches: 6.

The CDR3 protein is CASSEKGQPNQPQHF. The CDR3 DNA reads TGTGCCAGCAGTGAAAAGGGACAGCCCAATCAGCCCCAGCATTTT. The J gene is TRBJ1-5, the V gene TRBV6-1; TRBD1 aligns across 7 bases. Germline V gene lookup returns CDR1 MNHNS and CDR2 SASEGT. CDR3 length: 15 amino acids. V lost 2 bases to trimming and J lost 3 bases; unmatched junction nucleotides: 4.

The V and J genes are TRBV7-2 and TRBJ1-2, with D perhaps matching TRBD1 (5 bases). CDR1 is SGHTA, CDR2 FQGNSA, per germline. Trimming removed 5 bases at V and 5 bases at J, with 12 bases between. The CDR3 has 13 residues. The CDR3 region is CASSRRQFYGYTF. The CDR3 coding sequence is TGTGCCAGCAGCCGTAGACAGTTTTATGGCTACACCTTC.

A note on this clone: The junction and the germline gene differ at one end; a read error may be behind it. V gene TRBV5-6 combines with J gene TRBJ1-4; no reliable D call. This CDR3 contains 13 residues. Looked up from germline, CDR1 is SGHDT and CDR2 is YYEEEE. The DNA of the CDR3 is TGTGCCAGCAGCTTGTTGGAGGAATCTACGCCGAGTTTT. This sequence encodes CASSLLEESTPSF. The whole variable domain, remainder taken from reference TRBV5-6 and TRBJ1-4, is DAGVTQSPTHLIKTRGQQVTLRCSPKSGHDTVSWYQQALGQGPQFIFQYYEEEERQRGNFPDRFSGHQFPNYSSELNVNALLLGDSALYLCASSLLEESTPSFGSGTQLSVL.

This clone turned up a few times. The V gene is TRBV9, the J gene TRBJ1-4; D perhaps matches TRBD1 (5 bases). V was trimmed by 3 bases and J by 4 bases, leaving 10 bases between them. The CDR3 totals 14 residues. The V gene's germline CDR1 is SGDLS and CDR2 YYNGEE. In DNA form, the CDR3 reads TGTGCCAGCAGCGGCACAGGAATTAATGAAAAACTGTTTTTT. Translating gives CASSGTGINEKLFF.

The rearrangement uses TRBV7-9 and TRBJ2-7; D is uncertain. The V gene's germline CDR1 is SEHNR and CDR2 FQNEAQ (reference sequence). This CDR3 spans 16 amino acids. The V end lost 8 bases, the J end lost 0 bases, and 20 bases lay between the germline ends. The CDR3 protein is CASYPLDFKGSYEQYF. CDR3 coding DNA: TGTGCCAGCTACCCTCTAGACTTCAAGGGCTCCTACGAGCAGTACTTC.

The CDR3 DNA sequence: TGTGCCAGCAGTTTCGGGCAGGGGGCCGCTGAAGCTTTCTTT. As protein: CASSFGQGAAEAFF. This chain joins TRBV27 and TRBJ1-1; TRBD1 agrees at 8 bases. The CDR3 is 14 residues long. Per the germline V gene, CDR1 is MNHEY and CDR2 is SMNVEV (reference sequence). The trim removed 3 bases at V and 6 bases at J, leaving 6 bases unmatched.

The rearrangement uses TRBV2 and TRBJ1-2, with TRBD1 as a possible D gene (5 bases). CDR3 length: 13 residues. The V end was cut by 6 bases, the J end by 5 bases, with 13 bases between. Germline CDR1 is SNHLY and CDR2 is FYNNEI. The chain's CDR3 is CASRWGTEYGYTF. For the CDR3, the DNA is TGTGCCAGCAGATGGGGCACAGAATATGGCTACACCTTC. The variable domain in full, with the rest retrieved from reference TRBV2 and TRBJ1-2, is EPEVTQTPSHQVTQMGQEVILRCVPISNHLYFYWYRQILGQKVEFLVSFYNNEISEKSEIFDDQFSVERPDGSNFTLKIRSTKLEDSAMYFCASRWGTEYGYTFGSGTRLTVV.

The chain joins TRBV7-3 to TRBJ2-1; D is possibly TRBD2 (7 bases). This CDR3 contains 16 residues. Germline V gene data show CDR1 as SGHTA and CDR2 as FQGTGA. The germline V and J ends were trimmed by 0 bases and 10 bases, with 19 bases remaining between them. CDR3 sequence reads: CASSLTGRGGAQEQFF. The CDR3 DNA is TGTGCCAGCAGCTTAACTGGGCGAGGGGGGGCCCAGGAGCAGTTCTTC. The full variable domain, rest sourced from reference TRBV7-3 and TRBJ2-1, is GAGVSQTPSNKVTEKGKYVELRCDPISGHTALYWYRQSLGQGPEFLIYFQGTGAADDSGLPNDRFFAVRPEGSVSTLKIQRTERGDSAVYLCASSLTGRGGAQEQFFGPGTRLTVL.

The CDR3 bases are TGTGCCATCAGTGAGACTGGGGGTTATACCGGGGAGCTGTTTTTT. Translated, it gives CAISETGGYTGELFF. This chain uses TRBV10-3 with TRBJ2-2, with D tentatively TRBD1 or TRBD2 (5 bases each). The V gene's germline CDR1 is ENHRY and CDR2 SYGVKD. This CDR3 spans 15 amino acids. V lost 2 bases, J lost 5 bases, and 12 bases lay in between.

CDR3 sequence (DNA): TGTGCCAGTAGTATCGGACTCACTGATTCACCCCTCCACTTT. This translates into CASSIGLTDSPLHF. J is TRBJ1-6 and V is TRBV19; D is undetermined. The CDR3 consists of 14 residues. The V and J ends lost 3 bases and 8 bases respectively, with 11 bases between them. In germline, CDR1 is LNHDA, CDR2 SQIVND (reference sequence).

The CDR3 loop is CASSSGRAGTNTEAFF. The CDR3, as DNA: TGCGCCAGCAGCTCGGGGCGGGCAGGGACGAACACTGAAGCTTTCTTT. The rearrangement uses TRBV4-3 and TRBJ1-1; D is perhaps TRBD1 (5 bases). This CDR3 has 16 residues. CDR1 LGHNA and CDR2 YSLEER come from the germline V gene. V lost 5 bases to trimming and J lost 1 base, with 17 bases between them.

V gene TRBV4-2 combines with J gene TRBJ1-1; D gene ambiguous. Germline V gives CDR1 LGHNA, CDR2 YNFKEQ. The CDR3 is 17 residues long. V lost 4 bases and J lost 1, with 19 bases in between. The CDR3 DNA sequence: TGTGCCAGCAGCCCCCGAGGCCGAGTGAATGAGAACACTGAAGCTTTCTTT. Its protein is CASSPRGRVNENTEAFF.